These 29 T cell receptor beta chains share one sample of origin, sequenced in a study of T cell changes during pregnancy in multiple sclerosis. Clones were read by immunoSEQ multiplex PCR, and TCRdb kept only the in-frame ones, dropping some. The table records 39,000 or so clones, more than 85% of them present only once. The sample here was CD8+ T cells from peripheral blood mononuclear cells, taken after pregnancy. The receptors originated from a female donor with multiple sclerosis, enrolled in a pregnancy study.

The genes are TRBV9 and TRBJ2-3; D remains ambiguous. The germline CDR1 and CDR2 sequences are SGDLS and YYNGEE. The CDR3 totals 16 residues. Trimming stripped 3 bases from V and 2 bases from J, with 16 bases between. CDR3 DNA sequence: TGTGCCAGCAGCGACGCCCCCCAGCGCCCCACAGATACGCAGTATTTT. Translation gives CASSDAPQRPTDTQYF.

The J gene is TRBJ2-1, the V gene TRBV5-1, with 7 bases identical to TRBD1. With 0 bases clipped from V and 8 bases from J, the junction kept 8 bases outside the gene matches. This CDR3 comprises 15 residues. Germline lookup yields CDR1 SGHRS and CDR2 YFSETQ. This chain's CDR3 is CASSLEGAPSDEQFF. The DNA of the CDR3 is TGCGCCAGCAGCTTGGAGGGGGCCCCGAGCGATGAGCAGTTCTTC. The whole variable domain, filled in from reference TRBV5-1 and TRBJ2-1, reads KAGVTQTPRYLIKTRGQQVTLSCSPISGHRSVSWYQQTPGQGLQFLFEYFSETQRNKGNFPGRFSGRQFSNSRSEMNVSTLELGDSALYLCASSLEGAPSDEQFFGPGTRLTVL.

The chain carries TRBV2 and TRBJ2-7; no definite D call. With 4 bases removed from V and 8 bases from J, the gap between germline ends came to 15 bases. The CDR3 runs 13 residues. In germline, CDR1 is SNHLY, CDR2 FYNNEI. CDR3: CASSVDTRDKQYF. Here the CDR3 DNA reads TGTGCCAGCAGTGTAGACACCCGAGACAAGCAGTACTTC.

V and J are TRBV29-1 and TRBJ2-1, with 10 nucleotides matching TRBD2. V was pared by 6 bases and J by 0 bases, with 5 bases of the junction left unmatched. Looked up from germline, CDR1 is SQVTM and CDR2 is ANQGSEA. The CDR3 contains 15 residues. CDR3 protein: CSVGASGSSYNEQFF. The DNA for the CDR3 is TGCAGCGTAGGTGCTAGCGGGAGCTCCTACAATGAGCAGTTCTTC.

The chain recombines TRBV7-6 with TRBJ2-7, with no clear D. Deletions cut 2 bases from V and 4 bases from J, with 9 bases between. The CDR3 totals 13 residues. CDR1 and CDR2 (germline): SGHVS, FNYEAQ. The CDR3 bases are TGTGCCAGCAGCTTAAAGCTGTGGTACGAGCAGTACTTC. This gives the protein CASSLKLWYEQYF.

The rearrangement links TRBV18 to TRBJ1-2; 9 bases line up with TRBD1. J lost 5 bases, V lost 5 bases, and 9 bases had no gene match. The CDR3 extends over 15 amino acids. Germline CDR1 is KGHSH and CDR2 is LQKENI. DNA for the CDR3: TGTGCCAGCTCAACCGGGACAGGGATACTTTATGGCTACACCTTC. Its translation: CASSTGTGILYGYTF.

This clone was recorded a few times. The chain carries TRBV7-2 and TRBJ2-7; possibly TRBD1 for D (6 bases). Trimming pared 6 bases from V and 3 bases from J, leaving 15 bases between. The germline gives CDR1 SGHTA, CDR2 FQGNSA. The CDR3 is 14 amino acids. The CDR3 loop is CASSLLAGVYEQYF. CDR3 bases: TGTGCCAGCAGTTTATTGGCAGGGGTCTACGAGCAGTACTTC.

Worth noting for this clone: The sample contains more than one DNA sequence encoding this CDR3. The genes are TRBV27 and TRBJ2-1; 14 bases are shared with TRBD2. Losses at the gene ends were 5 bases for V and 7 bases for J; bases not matched to a gene: 4. CDR3 size: 15 residues. Germline lookup yields CDR1 MNHEY and CDR2 SMNVEV (reference sequence). The CDR3 region is CASSPGLAGGNEQFF. The CDR3 region has the DNA TGTGCCAGCAGTCCCGGACTAGCGGGAGGTAATGAGCAGTTCTTC.

CDR3 sequence (DNA): TGTGCCAGCAGTCCCGGGACAGCCTCCTACGAGCAGTACTTC. It codes for CASSPGTASYEQYF. The chain recombines TRBV27 with TRBJ2-7, with TRBD1 matching over 7 bases. Germline V lookup: CDR1 MNHEY, CDR2 SMNVEV (reference sequence). The CDR3 has 14 amino acids. With V trimmed by 5 bases and J by 0 bases, 4 bases remained unmatched.

The chain has TRBV30 and TRBJ2-3, with TRBD2 matching 12 bases. Germline lookup yields CDR1 GTSNPN and CDR2 SVGIG (reference sequence). The CDR3 runs to 16 residues. J was trimmed by 4 bases and V by 0 bases; bases with no gene match: 5. The CDR3 region is CAWSVLTSGSADTQYF. The CDR3 nucleotides read TGTGCCTGGAGTGTGCTGACTAGCGGGAGCGCAGATACGCAGTATTTT.

This clone has just one count. V gene TRBV6-6 combines with J gene TRBJ2-7, with D perhaps TRBD2 (5 bases). Germline V gives CDR1 MNHNY, CDR2 SVGAGI (reference sequence). The CDR3 totals 15 residues. V dropped 0 bases and J dropped 3 bases, with 12 bases sitting between them. The CDR3 DNA follows: TGTGCCAGCAGTTACTCTGGGTCTGAGGGCTACGAGCAGTACTTC. It is translated as CASSYSGSEGYEQYF.

The chain has TRBV4-1 and TRBJ2-7; 11 bases align to TRBD2. CDR1 MGHRA and CDR2 YSYEKL come from the germline V gene. The CDR3 loop spans 18 amino acids. Unmatched junction bases numbered 17, after V lost 4 bases and J lost 6 bases. CDR3 nucleotide sequence: TGCGCCAGCAGCCTACACAGGGGCCTAGCGGGAGGCCGGGGCGAGCAGTACTTC. Translating it yields CASSLHRGLAGGRGEQYF.

The J gene is TRBJ2-1, the V gene TRBV5-1; 8 nucleotides match TRBD1. Germline values: CDR1 SGHRS, CDR2 YFSETQ. With V trimmed by 2 bases and J by 7 bases, 5 bases remained unmatched. The CDR3 has 14 residues. The CDR3 bases are TGCGCCAGCAGCTTTACAGGGGGTTGGAATGAGCAGTTCTTC. Its translation is CASSFTGGWNEQFF.

This sequence joins TRBV30 and TRBJ2-7; 11 bases match TRBD1. The CDR3 totals 13 residues. Germline CDR1 is GTSNPN and CDR2 is SVGIG (reference sequence). The V segment lost 3 bases and the J segment 4 bases; nucleotides outside the gene matches: 2. The chain's CDR3 is CAWRGQGAYEQYF. The CDR3 nucleotides are TGTGCCTGGAGAGGACAGGGGGCTTACGAGCAGTACTTC.

V is TRBV19 and J is TRBJ2-5; D may be TRBD1 (5 bases). Looked up from germline, CDR1 is LNHDA and CDR2 is SQIVND (reference sequence). Trimming stripped 8 bases from V and 5 bases from J, with 27 bases between. The CDR3 is 17 amino acids. CDR3 bases: TGTGCCAGTTCAGAGGTGGCCTGGACACCCCGAATGGAGACCCAGTACTTC. Translating gives CASSEVAWTPRMETQYF.

This clone was seen a handful of times. J is TRBJ1-2 and V is TRBV14, with D maybe TRBD1 (6 bases). V dropped 4 bases and J dropped 4 bases, with 10 bases sitting between them. In germline, CDR1 is SGHDN, CDR2 FVKESK. The CDR3 spans 13 residues. CDR3 in amino acids: CASSPGQTYGYTF. CDR3 nucleotide sequence: TGTGCCAGCAGCCCAGGACAGACCTATGGCTACACCTTC.

The CDR3 is CASRDGSSGSPLHF. In DNA form, the CDR3 reads TGTGCCAGCAGAGACGGATCCTCCGGGTCACCCCTCCACTTT. The genes are TRBV6-1 and TRBJ1-6; no clear D. The CDR3 extends over 14 amino acids. Germline lookup yields CDR1 MNHNS and CDR2 SASEGT. V shed 6 bases and J shed 10 bases, with 16 bases lying between them.

The chain carries TRBV15 and TRBJ1-1; D uncertain. Trimming took 1 base from V and 2 from J, leaving 11 bases between them. The CDR3 is 15 residues long. CDR1 is LNHNV, CDR2 YYDKDF, per germline (reference sequence). Here the CDR3 reads CATSRGEGRNTEAFF. CDR3 nucleotide sequence: TGTGCCACCAGCAGAGGGGAAGGGAGAAACACTGAAGCTTTCTTT.

V usage is TRBV2 and J usage is TRBJ2-7; D is undetermined. Germline assignment: CDR1 SNHLY and CDR2 FYNNEI. This CDR3 has 11 amino acids. Trimming cost V 3 bases and J 7 bases, with 7 bases left between them. Here the CDR3 DNA reads TGTGCCAGCAGTGACCTACCGGAGCAGTACTTC. This translates into CASSDLPEQYF. The whole variable domain, filled in from reference TRBV2 and TRBJ2-7, reads EPEVTQTPSHQVTQMGQEVILRCVPISNHLYFYWYRQILGQKVEFLVSFYNNEISEKSEIFDDQFSVERPDGSNFTLKIRSTKLEDSAMYFCASSDLPEQYFGPGTRLTVT.

The rearrangement links TRBV28 to TRBJ2-1; 8 bases map to TRBD2. CDR1 and CDR2 from the germline V gene are MDHEN and SYDVKM. The CDR3 has 16 residues. Trimming cost V 4 bases and J 5 bases; bases outside gene matches: 10. CDR3 sequence: CASSSPWTSLNNEQFF. The CDR3 bases are TGTGCCAGCAGTTCCCCATGGACTAGCCTGAACAATGAGCAGTTCTTC. Complete variable domain (other parts from reference TRBV28 and TRBJ2-1): DVKVTQSSRYLVKRTGEKVFLECVQDMDHENMFWYRQDPGLGLRLIYFSYDVKMKEKGDIPEGYSVSREKKERFSLILESASTNQTSMYLCASSSPWTSLNNEQFFGPGTRLTVL.

The gene calls are TRBV30 and TRBJ2-7, with 11 bases aligning to TRBD2. The CDR3 runs 16 residues. Germline CDR1 is GTSNPN and CDR2 is SVGIG (reference sequence). V lost 2 bases to trimming and J lost 3 bases; unmatched junction nucleotides: 9. The CDR3 protein is CAWSRQGLAVFYEQYF. In nucleotides, the CDR3 is TGTGCCTGGAGTAGGCAGGGACTAGCGGTGTTCTACGAGCAGTACTTC.

This rearrangement joins TRBV10-2 to TRBJ2-1, with 14 bases fitting TRBD2. Per germline, CDR1 WSHSY and CDR2 SAAADI. The CDR3 sequence is 15 residues long. V lost 6 bases, J lost 6 bases, and 4 bases stayed unmatched. The CDR3 DNA follows: TGCGCCAGCAGAGCGGGACTAGCGGGAGTCAATGAGCAGTTCTTC. Protein sequence: CASRAGLAGVNEQFF.

This sequence joins TRBV5-6 and TRBJ2-4, with TRBD2 identical over 7 bases. Trimming removed 3 bases from V and 11 bases from J; junction bases left unmatched: 8. CDR3 length equals 13 residues. Germline CDR1 reads SGHDT; CDR2 reads YYEEEE. CDR3 sequence reads: CASSSGAGYFQYF. In nucleotides, the CDR3 is TGTGCCAGCAGCTCGGGAGCGGGGTACTTTCAGTACTTC.

V and J are TRBV28 and TRBJ2-7; 7 bases map to TRBD2. V lost 5 bases and J lost 6; bases outside the gene matches: 4. In germline, CDR1 is MDHEN, CDR2 SYDVKM. This CDR3 has 12 residues. CDR3 region: CASSLGTIEQYF. In DNA, the CDR3 is TGTGCCAGCAGTCTAGGGACTATCGAGCAGTACTTC.

The rearrangement joins TRBV7-9 to TRBJ2-2; 8 positions match TRBD1. J was trimmed by 7 bases and V by 4 bases; bases with no gene match: 2. Germline V lookup: CDR1 SEHNR, CDR2 FQNEAQ (reference sequence). The CDR3 contains 13 residues. The CDR3 DNA is TGTGCCAGCAGCTACAGGGGGGACGGGGAGCTGTTTTTT. Translated: CASSYRGDGELFF.

The DNA of the CDR3 is TGTGCCAGTAAGAGCCCCGACAGGACTAATCAGCCCCAGCATTTT. It specifies CASKSPDRTNQPQHF. This sequence joins TRBV19 and TRBJ1-5; D possibly corresponds to TRBD1 (6 bases). V lost 7 bases and J 4 bases, leaving 17 bases between the germline ends. Germline V lookup: CDR1 LNHDA, CDR2 SQIVND (reference sequence). The CDR3 consists of 15 residues.

A note on this clone: The sample carries other DNA sequences with the same CDR3. V and J are TRBV28 and TRBJ2-3; no definite D call. CDR1 is MDHEN, CDR2 SYDVKM, per germline. The CDR3 loop spans 14 amino acids. The germline V and J ends were trimmed by 2 bases and 2 bases, with 8 bases remaining between them. CDR3 region: CASSLRGYTDTQYF. In DNA, the CDR3 is TGTGCCAGCAGTTTACGCGGTTACACAGATACGCAGTATTTT.

The V and J genes are TRBV14 and TRBJ2-1, with 15 bases matching TRBD2. After removal of 2 bases from V and 9 bases from J, the junction contained 5 bases not matched to a gene. CDR3 length equals 16 residues. From germline, CDR1 is SGHDN and CDR2 FVKESK. The chain's CDR3 is CASSQPGLAGGFEQFF. In nucleotides, the CDR3 is TGTGCCAGCAGCCAACCCGGACTAGCGGGAGGGTTTGAGCAGTTCTTC.

V gene TRBV19 combines with J gene TRBJ2-7, with D maybe TRBD2 (7 bases). CDR3 length: 13 amino acids. The V end was cut by 3 bases, the J end by 6 bases, with 12 bases between. Germline V gene data show CDR1 as LNHDA and CDR2 as SQIVND (reference sequence). The CDR3 loop reads CASSIGGRREQYF. The CDR3 nucleotides are TGTGCCAGTAGTATCGGGGGGCGTCGCGAGCAGTACTTC.